This T cell receptor beta chain was captured by sequencing in a study of Ad26.COV2.S vaccination and SARS-CoV-2 variants. Indicated treatment: 15 to 20 received Ad26.COV2.S at low or high dose, single or two shots; roughly five received placebo; per-sample allocation not given. All samples were drawn on day 63, counting from the first vaccine or placebo injection. Ad26.COV2.S expressed prefusion-stabilized spike from the original Wuhan strain. Here immunoSEQ multiplex PCR was the method, and the copy in TCRdb shows in-frame clones only, minus some. The sample has roughly 390,000 clones, 75% to 90% seen once. The CDR3 is 14 amino acids. V was cut by 3 bases and J by 8 bases, with 13 bases left in between. Germline assignment: CDR1 SGHVS and CDR2 FQNEAQ.

The chain has TRBV7-8 and TRBJ1-4; possible D gene TRBD1, 5 bases. The sequenced sample was peripheral blood, obtained in a trial of Ad26.COV2.S vaccine versus placebo. The receptor comes from a person aged 18-60 years who received the Ad26.COV2.S COVID-19 vaccine or a placebo. The CDR3 DNA follows: TGTGCCAGCAGCTTGGGGCCCTCACGCGAAAAACTGTTTTTT. Translation gives CASSLGPSREKLFF.